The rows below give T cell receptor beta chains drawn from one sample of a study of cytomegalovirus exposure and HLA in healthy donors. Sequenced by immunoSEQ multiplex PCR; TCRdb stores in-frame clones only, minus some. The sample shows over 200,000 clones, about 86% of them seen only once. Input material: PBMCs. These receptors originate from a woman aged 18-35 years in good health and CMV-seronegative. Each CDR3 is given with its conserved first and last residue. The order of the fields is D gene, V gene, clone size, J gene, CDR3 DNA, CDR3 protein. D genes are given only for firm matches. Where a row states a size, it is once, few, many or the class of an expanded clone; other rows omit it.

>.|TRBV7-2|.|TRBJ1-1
TGTGCCAGCAGTGGCGGCCTGAACACTGAAGCTTTCTTT
CASSGGLNTEAFF
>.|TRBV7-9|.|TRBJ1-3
TGTGCCAGCAGCCCCACCCATGGCGAGGGTATCGGAGCTGGAAACACCATATATTTT
CASSPTHGEGIGAGNTIYF
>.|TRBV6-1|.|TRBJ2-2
TGTGCCAGCAGTGCTGAGACTAGGAACACCGGGGAGCTGTTTTTT
CASSAETRNTGELFF
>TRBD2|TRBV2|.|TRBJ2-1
TGTGCCAGCACTGGACTAGCGATCAATGAGCAGTTCTTC
CASTGLAINEQFF
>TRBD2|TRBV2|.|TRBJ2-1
TGTGCCAGCAGTGACATACTAGCGGGTCTGTACAATGAGCAGTTCTTC
CASSDILAGLYNEQFF
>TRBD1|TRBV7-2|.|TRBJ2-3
TGTGCCAGCAGCTCGACAGGGATCACAGATACGCAGTATTTT
CASSSTGITDTQYF
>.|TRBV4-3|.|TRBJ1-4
TGCGCCAGCAGCCAATACCAGGGGAGTTGGGAAAAACTGTTTTTT
CASSQYQGSWEKLFF
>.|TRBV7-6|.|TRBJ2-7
TGTGCCAGCAGCTTACGAAGCTTCGGGCTAGCCGATCGGGAGCAGTACTTC
CASSLRSFGLADREQYF
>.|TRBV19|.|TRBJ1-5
TGTGCCAGTAGTATATGGAGAAATCAGCCCCAGCATTTT
CASSIWRNQPQHF
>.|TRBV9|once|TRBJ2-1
TGTGCCAGCAGCGTAGTACCCAACGGGAATGAGCAGTTCTTC
CASSVVPNGNEQFF
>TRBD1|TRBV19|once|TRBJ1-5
TGTGCCAGTAGTACCGGACAGGGCAATCAGCCCCAGCATTTT
CASSTGQGNQPQHF
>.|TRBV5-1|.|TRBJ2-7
TGCGCCAGCTCCCCCGGCGGCACCTCCTACGAGCAGTACTTC
CASSPGGTSYEQYF
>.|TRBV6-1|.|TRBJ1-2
TGTGCCAGCAGTGAATACGCAGGTTTTAATACTAACTATGGCTACACCTTC
CASSEYAGFNTNYGYTF
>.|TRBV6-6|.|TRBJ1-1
TGTGCCACCTTCGGGGGGGGTCTCGGTGAAGCTTTCTTT
CATFGGGLGEAFF
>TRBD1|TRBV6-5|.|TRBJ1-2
TGTGCCAGCAGCCGGGACAGCGGAGGCTACACCTTC
CASSRDSGGYTF
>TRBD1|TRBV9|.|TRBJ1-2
TGTGCCAGCAGCGAAGCGATGGACAGGGTCAACTATGGCTACACCTTC
CASSEAMDRVNYGYTF
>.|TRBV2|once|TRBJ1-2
TGTGCCAGCAGTGAATCTGTCGGGGGACTATTCTTC
CASSESVGGLFF
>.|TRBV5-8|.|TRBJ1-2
TGTGCCAGCATCACTGGTTGGGGGCTTGGCTATGGCTACACCTTC
CASITGWGLGYGYTF
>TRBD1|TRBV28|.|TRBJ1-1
TGTGCCAGCAGCCGTCCGGGACAGGGGTTCCCTGAAGCTTTCTTT
CASSRPGQGFPEAFF
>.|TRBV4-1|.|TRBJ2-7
TGCGCCAGCAGCCAAGGTACAGGGAGAACATACGAGCAGTACTTC
CASSQGTGRTYEQYF
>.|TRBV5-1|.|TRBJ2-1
TGCGCCAGCAGCTTTTTATTCGCCCCCCGCCAGCAGACTTACAATGAGCAGTTCTTC
CASSFLFAPRQQTYNEQFF
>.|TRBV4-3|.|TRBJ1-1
TGCGCCAGCAGCCAAGAAGGAGACAGTAAGCTTGAAGCTTTCTTT
CASSQEGDSKLEAFF
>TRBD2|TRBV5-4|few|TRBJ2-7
TGTGCCAGCAGCTTTAGCGGGGGGGCCTACGAGCAGTACTTC
CASSFSGGAYEQYF
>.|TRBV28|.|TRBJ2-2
TGTGCCAGCAGCTCACAGGGATATGTCGGGGAGCTGTTTTTT
CASSSQGYVGELFF
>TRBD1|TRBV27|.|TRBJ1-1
TGTGCCAACAGGGGGCGCGTTGCTGAAGCTTTCTTT
CANRGRVAEAFF
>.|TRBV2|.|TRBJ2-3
TGTGCCAGCAGTGTATCAGATACGCAGTATTTT
CASSVSDTQYF
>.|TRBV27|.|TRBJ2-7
TGTGCCAGCAGTTTATCCGGAGGGTCGGCCTACGAGCAGTACTTC
CASSLSGGSAYEQYF
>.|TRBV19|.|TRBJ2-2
TGTGCCAGTAGTAATGGTGGCGGCGGGGAGCTGTTTTTT
CASSNGGGGELFF
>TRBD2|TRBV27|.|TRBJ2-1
TGTGCCAGCAAAAGGACTAGCGGGTCCCATGAGCAGTTCTTC
CASKRTSGSHEQFF
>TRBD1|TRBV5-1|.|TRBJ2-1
TGCGCCAGCAGCCTCCGGGACAGGGTTTTCAATGAGCAGTTCTTC
CASSLRDRVFNEQFF
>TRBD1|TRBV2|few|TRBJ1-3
TGTGCCAGCAGTCGGACAGGGCTAAAGACCTCTGGAAACACCATATATTTT
CASSRTGLKTSGNTIYF
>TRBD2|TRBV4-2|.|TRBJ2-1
TGTGCCAGCAGCCAAGATATGAGCGGGAGTAGGGAGCAGTTCTTC
CASSQDMSGSREQFF
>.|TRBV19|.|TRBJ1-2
TGTGCCAGTAGTTTCCAGGGCCCCTCGGGCGGCTACACCTTC
CASSFQGPSGGYTF
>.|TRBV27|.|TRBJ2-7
TGTGCCAGCAGTTTCTCCCCAGGTATTAGCTACGAGCAGTACTTC
CASSFSPGISYEQYF
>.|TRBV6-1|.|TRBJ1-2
TGTGCCAGCAGTGACCGGACAGCTACTAACTATGGCTACACCTTC
CASSDRTATNYGYTF
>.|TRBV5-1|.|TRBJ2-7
TGCGCCAGCAGCTTTGGGGGGGCTGACGAGCAGTACTTC
CASSFGGADEQYF
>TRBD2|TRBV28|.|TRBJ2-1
TGTGCCAGCAGGTTAGCGGGAATAAACAATGAGCAGTTCTTC
CASRLAGINNEQFF
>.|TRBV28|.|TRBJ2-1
TGTGCCAGCAGTTTAGCGGGACGCTCCTACAATGAGCAGTTCTTC
CASSLAGRSYNEQFF
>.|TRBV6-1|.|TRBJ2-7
TGTGCCAGCAGTGATAGACAGTTCTACGAGCAGTACTTC
CASSDRQFYEQYF
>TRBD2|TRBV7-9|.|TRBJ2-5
TGTGCCAGCAGCTTGGGAATAGGACTAGAAGAGACCCAGTACTTC
CASSLGIGLEETQYF
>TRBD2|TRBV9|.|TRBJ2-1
TGTGCCAGCGGTCCGGTTCGGACTAGCGGGAGGGGACCCTACAATGAGCAGTTCTTC
CASGPVRTSGRGPYNEQFF
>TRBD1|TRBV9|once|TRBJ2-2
TGTGCCAGCAGCGAGACAGGGACGAACACCGGGGAGCTGTTTTTT
CASSETGTNTGELFF
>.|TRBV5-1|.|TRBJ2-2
TGCGCCAGCAGCTTCCACACCAGGGGAATGTTTACCGGGGAGCTGTTTTTT
CASSFHTRGMFTGELFF
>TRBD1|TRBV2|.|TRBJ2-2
TGTGCCAGCAGTCCCCCGGGGACAGGGTACACCGGGGAGCTGTTTTTT
CASSPPGTGYTGELFF
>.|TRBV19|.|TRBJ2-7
TGTGCCAGCCAATACCGGGCCTCGGGGGCCTACGAGCAGTACTTC
CASQYRASGAYEQYF
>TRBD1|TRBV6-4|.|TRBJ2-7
TGTGCCAGCAGTGACCCCGACAGGGCTTCGGGCGAGCAGTACTTC
CASSDPDRASGEQYF
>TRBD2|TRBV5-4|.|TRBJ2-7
TGTGCCAGCAGCCCGACTAGCGGCCAATACGAGCAGTACTTC
CASSPTSGQYEQYF
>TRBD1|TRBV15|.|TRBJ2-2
TGTGCCACCAGCAGAGACCGGGACAGGTTGTCCGGGGAGCTGTTTTTT
CATSRDRDRLSGELFF
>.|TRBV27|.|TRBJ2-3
TGTGCCAGCAGTGGCGGGACAAGCGGGAAGACTCCGGGGTATTTT
CASSGGTSGKTPGYF